Following are 24 T cell receptor beta chains from one sample sequenced in a study of glioma-infiltrating T cells after dendritic cell vaccination. Using immunoSEQ multiplex PCR, the repertoire was profiled, and TCRdb retains in-frame clones only, with some absent. The repertoire holds 75,000 to 100,000 clones, 70% to 80% seen once, with around 5.4% in the top ten. The sequencing here drew on blood, taken before dendritic cell vaccination. The receptors stem from a human donor with glioblastoma.

The V call is TRBV10-1, the J call TRBJ2-3; TRBD1 might be the D (5 bases). This CDR3 has 14 residues. Germline V gene lookup returns CDR1 WNHNN and CDR2 SYGVQD (reference sequence). V was shortened by 4 bases and J by 6 bases, with 14 bases between the two germline ends. The CDR3 reads CASSVRPSGDTQYF. Here the CDR3 DNA reads TGCGCCAGCAGTGTACGACCTTCAGGGGATACGCAGTATTTT.

The chain uses TRBV29-1 and TRBJ2-1; 9 bases agree with TRBD1. Germline assignment: CDR1 SQVTM and CDR2 ANQGSEA. J lost 4 bases, V lost 2 bases, and 12 bases had no gene match. The CDR3 consists of 17 residues. The CDR3 reads CSVEPSLTGGGYNEQFF. CDR3 coding DNA: TGCAGCGTTGAACCCTCCCTGACAGGGGGAGGGTACAATGAGCAGTTCTTC.

This rearrangement joins TRBV27 to TRBJ2-1, with a weak D call TRBD1 (6 bases). This CDR3 comprises 14 residues. Trimming left V 8 bases short and J 3 bases short, with 14 bases between. The V gene's germline CDR1 is MNHEY and CDR2 SMNVEV (reference sequence). The CDR3 DNA is TGTGCCAGCGAAAAGCAGGGGTACTACAATGAGCAGTTCTTC. Translated: CASEKQGYYNEQFF.

The gene calls are TRBV2 and TRBJ2-2; D may be TRBD2 (6 bases). CDR3 length equals 17 residues. V was cut by 4 bases and J by 1 base, with 16 bases left in between. Germline-derived CDR1 and CDR2 are SNHLY and FYNNEI. CDR3 residues: CASSGAEGNWNTGELFF. In DNA, the CDR3 is TGTGCCAGCAGTGGGGCGGAGGGCAACTGGAACACCGGGGAGCTGTTTTTT.

J is TRBJ1-1 and V is TRBV6-1; D uncertain. The CDR3 is 12 amino acids. Per germline, CDR1 MNHNS and CDR2 SASEGT. V was trimmed by 3 bases and J by 3 bases, leaving 5 bases between them. The CDR3 region has the DNA TGTGCCAGCAGTGAGCCAGACACTGAAGCTTTCTTT. Protein sequence: CASSEPDTEAFF.

The CDR3 bases are TGTGCCAGCACCCGAACGGCGGGAAGCTCAGATACGCAGTATTTT. It translates to CASTRTAGSSDTQYF. V is TRBV9 and J is TRBJ2-3; possibly TRBD2 for D (6 bases). Germline V gene data show CDR1 as SGDLS and CDR2 as YYNGEE. Trimming cost V 6 bases and J 4 bases, with 18 bases left between them. The CDR3 has 15 residues. Complete variable domain (other parts from reference TRBV9 and TRBJ2-3): DSGVTQTPKHLITATGQRVTLRCSPRSGDLSVYWYQQSLDQGLQFLIQYYNGEERAKGNILERFSAQQFPDLHSELNLSSLELGDSALYFCASTRTAGSSDTQYFGPGTRLTVL.

V is TRBV7-9 and J is TRBJ2-7, with 7 bases aligning to TRBD1. The trim removed 5 bases at V and 8 bases at J, leaving 12 bases unmatched. This CDR3 region has 14 residues. Germline V gives CDR1 SEHNR, CDR2 FQNEAQ (reference sequence). CDR3 amino acids: CASSRDSPSHQQYF. CDR3 sequence (DNA): TGTGCCAGCAGCCGGGACAGCCCGTCACACCAGCAGTACTTC. The whole variable domain, filled in from reference TRBV7-9 and TRBJ2-7, reads DTGVSQNPRHKITKRGQNVTFRCDPISEHNRLYWYRQTLGQGPEFLTYFQNEAQLEKSRLLSDRFSAERPKGSFSTLEIQRTEQGDSAMYLCASSRDSPSHQQYFGPGTRLTVT.

This sequence joins TRBV19 and TRBJ2-3; D is ambiguous. V was clipped by 0 bases and J by 8 bases, with 12 bases between them. This CDR3 has 14 residues. The germline V gene encodes CDR1 LNHDA and CDR2 SQIVND (reference sequence). CDR3 DNA sequence: TGTGCCAGTAGTATAGACCCTACTCGCGGTACGCAGTATTTT. It translates to CASSIDPTRGTQYF.

The gene calls are TRBV4-1 and TRBJ1-1; TRBD1 aligns across 8 bases. Germline trimming cut 1 base from V and 10 bases from J; bases unmatched to any gene: 11. The CDR3 totals 15 residues. Germline assignment: CDR1 MGHRA and CDR2 YSYEKL. The CDR3 coding sequence is TGCGCCAGCAGCCAAGGGGGCAGGGGGCAAGGGGTAGCTTTCTTT. Protein: CASSQGGRGQGVAFF.

This clone was detected ten times or more. The chain's CDR3 is CASSGAQNSPLHF. The CDR3 nucleotides read TGTGCCAGCTCAGGGGCTCAGAATTCACCCCTCCACTTT. The chain recombines TRBV2 with TRBJ1-6; D might be TRBD1 (6 bases). This CDR3 is built from 13 residues. V was cut by 8 bases and J by 7 bases, with 12 bases left in between. Germline V gene lookup returns CDR1 SNHLY and CDR2 FYNNEI.

The CDR3 coding sequence is TGCGCCAGCAGCCAGACAGGGGGTCCAGGCGAGGAGCAGTACTTC. The encoded protein is CASSQTGGPGEEQYF. The chain carries TRBV5-1 and TRBJ2-7, with 9 bases aligning to TRBD1. Trimming took 4 bases from V and 7 from J; bases not matched to a gene: 12. The CDR3 extends over 15 amino acids. Germline V CDR1 and CDR2: SGHRS, YFSETQ.

The rearrangement joins TRBV10-3 to TRBJ1-2; 11 nucleotides align to TRBD1. The J segment lost 2 bases and the V segment lost 4 bases, leaving 12 bases of the junction unmatched. The CDR3 consists of 18 residues. CDR1 is ENHRY, CDR2 SYGVKD, per germline. In nucleotides, the CDR3 is TGTGCCATCAGTGGACTCCCGGGACAGGGGGATGGAAACTATGGCTACACCTTC. Amino acid sequence: CAISGLPGQGDGNYGYTF.

The rearrangement joins TRBV4-2 to TRBJ2-1; 9 bases align to TRBD2. Germline lookup yields CDR1 LGHNA and CDR2 YNFKEQ. CDR3 length: 15 amino acids. V was clipped by 0 bases and J by 9 bases; unmatched bases: 6. CDR3 nucleotides: TGTGCCAGCAGCCAAGAAAAGCGGGGGGCCGGTGAGCAGTTCTTC. This codes for CASSQEKRGAGEQFF.

The chain is built from TRBV4-1 and TRBJ2-1, with D possibly being TRBD1 (6 bases). The germline gives CDR1 MGHRA, CDR2 YSYEKL. The CDR3 has 13 residues. V was cut by 8 bases and J by 5 bases, with 13 bases left in between. CDR3 nucleotide sequence: TGCGCCAGCTCTATCAACAGGGACAATGAGCAGTTCTTC. It translates to CASSINRDNEQFF.

CDR3 bases: TGCGCCAGCAGCTTGACAGGCTCAGGACAGCCCCAGCATTTT. Amino acids: CASSLTGSGQPQHF. The rearrangement links TRBV5-1 to TRBJ1-5; D perhaps matches TRBD1 (5 bases). V was shortened by 1 base and J by 7 bases, with 12 bases between the two germline ends. Germline loops: CDR1 SGHRS, CDR2 YFSETQ. This CDR3 has 14 residues.

This chain links TRBV21-1 with TRBJ1-5; the DNA was not used to check the table's D call, TRBD1. TRBV21-1 is deemed a pseudogene. The CDR3 sequence is 15 residues long. CDR3 in amino acids: CASSLGEHSNQPQHF. CDR3 bases: TGTGCCAGCAGTTTAGGGGAACATAGCAATCAGCCCCAGCATTTT.

The rearrangement links TRBV28 to TRBJ1-5, with TRBD1 matching 8 bases. The V gene's germline CDR1 is MDHEN and CDR2 SYDVKM. The ends lost 1 base at V and 9 bases at J; junction bases unmatched: 8. This CDR3 is 15 amino acids long. The DNA of the CDR3 is TGTGCCAGCAGTTTATACGGACAGGGAAGGGCGCCCCAGCATTTT. This encodes CASSLYGQGRAPQHF.

This chain uses TRBV5-1 with TRBJ2-2; D is perhaps TRBD2 (6 bases). The germline V gene has CDR1 SGHRS and CDR2 YFSETQ. The ends were cut back, 5 bases at V and 1 base at J, with 15 bases in the middle. There are 16 residues in the CDR3. This CDR3 reads CASRFRGSGNTGELFF. CDR3 nucleotide sequence: TGCGCCAGCAGGTTCCGGGGTAGCGGGAACACCGGGGAGCTGTTTTTT.

This rearrangement joins TRBV5-1 to TRBJ2-4, with 8 bases fitting TRBD1. CDR1 is SGHRS and CDR2 is YFSETQ in the germline V gene. The length of the CDR3 is 16 residues. Losses at the gene ends were 4 bases for V and 1 base for J; bases not matched to a gene: 7. Written as DNA, the CDR3 is TGCGCCAGCAGCCCCCAGGGGGCTCTGGCCAAAAACATTCAGTACTTC. Its protein is CASSPQGALAKNIQYF.

This clone was counted a single time. V gene TRBV5-1 combines with J gene TRBJ1-2; TRBD1 might be the D (6 bases). V was clipped by 3 bases and J by 4 bases, with 19 bases between them. The CDR3 is 16 amino acids. From germline, CDR1 is SGHRS and CDR2 YFSETQ. DNA of the CDR3: TGCGCCAGCAGCTCAGGGTTAACAACAGGGACCTATGGCTACACCTTC. Amino acids: CASSSGLTTGTYGYTF. The variable domain in full, completed from reference TRBV5-1 and TRBJ1-2, reads KAGVTQTPRYLIKTRGQQVTLSCSPISGHRSVSWYQQTPGQGLQFLFEYFSETQRNKGNFPGRFSGRQFSNSRSEMNVSTLELGDSALYLCASSSGLTTGTYGYTFGSGTRLTVV.

The chain recombines TRBV4-1 with TRBJ1-1, with D perhaps matching TRBD1 (5 bases). Per the germline V gene, CDR1 is MGHRA and CDR2 is YSYEKL. The V and J ends lost 1 base and 8 bases respectively, with 5 bases between them. The CDR3 extends over 11 amino acids. The CDR3 sequence is CASSQGTEAFF. DNA of the CDR3: TGCGCCAGCAGCCAAGGGACAGAAGCTTTCTTT.

This clone has a single count. The rearrangement links TRBV18 to TRBJ2-1; TRBD2 matches 10 bases. Trimming removed 3 bases from V and 10 bases from J; junction bases left unmatched: 3. This CDR3 is built from 13 residues. Looked up from germline, CDR1 is KGHSH and CDR2 is LQKENI. The CDR3 region is CASSPILAGEQFF. CDR3 coding DNA: TGTGCCAGCTCACCCATACTAGCGGGGGAGCAGTTCTTC. The full variable domain, completed using reference TRBV18 and TRBJ2-1, is NAGVMQNPRHLVRRRGQEARLRCSPMKGHSHVYWYRQLPEEGLKFMVYLQKENIIDESGMPKERFSAEFPKEGPSILRIQQVVRGDSAAYFCASSPILAGEQFFGPGTRLTVL.

This chain uses TRBV6-6 with TRBJ1-1; a possible D gene is TRBD1 (5 bases). This CDR3 contains 14 residues. Germline loops: CDR1 MNHNY, CDR2 SVGAGI (reference sequence). V was trimmed by 7 bases and J by 0 bases, leaving 12 bases between them. The DNA of the CDR3 is TGTGCCAGCAACAAACAGGTTATGAACACTGAAGCTTTCTTT. It translates to CASNKQVMNTEAFF.

The V and J genes are TRBV5-6 and TRBJ2-7, with TRBD1 identical over 11 bases. Germline V gene sequence: CDR1 SGHDT, CDR2 YYEEEE. This CDR3 has 15 amino acids. V trimming: 3 bases; J trimming: 4 bases; junction bases outside the gene matches: 6. The CDR3 DNA reads as TGTGCCAGCAGCTCTCGGGACAGGGGGTGGTACGAGCAGTACTTC. This encodes CASSSRDRGWYEQYF. Full variable domain (rest looked up from reference TRBV5-6 and TRBJ2-7): DAGVTQSPTHLIKTRGQQVTLRCSPKSGHDTVSWYQQALGQGPQFIFQYYEEEERQRGNFPDRFSGHQFPNYSSELNVNALLLGDSALYLCASSSRDRGWYEQYFGPGTRLTVT.